One sample yielded the 24 T cell receptor beta chains listed below, sequenced in a study of shared clonotypes between healthy human individuals. Clones were sequenced by immunoSEQ multiplex PCR, and TCRdb holds only the in-frame ones, with some missing. The sample includes about 110,000 clones, about 63% of them seen just once. The sequencing input was memory CD8+ T cells sorted from blood. The subset denotes: CD45RO+ cells pooled with CCR7-negative TemRA cells. These receptors came from a young woman in good health.

Many counts were recorded for this clone. This rearrangement joins TRBV5-8 to TRBJ2-1; D is ambiguous. Looked up from germline, CDR1 is SGHTS and CDR2 is YDEGEE. The CDR3 spans 14 residues. The V and J ends lost 4 bases and 0 bases respectively, with 8 bases between them. CDR3 amino acids: CASSPVGSYNEQFF. For the CDR3, the DNA is TGTGCCAGCAGCCCAGTGGGCTCCTACAATGAGCAGTTCTTC.

The V gene is TRBV6-5, the J gene TRBJ1-1, with no clear D. V was cut by 3 bases and J by 0 bases, with 11 bases left in between. The CDR3 covers 15 residues. Per the germline V gene, CDR1 is MNHEY and CDR2 is SVGAGI. DNA for the CDR3: TGTGCCAGCAGTTATTGGAGGTTATTGAACACTGAAGCTTTCTTT. As protein: CASSYWRLLNTEAFF.

This clone was seen repeatedly, ten times or more. The chain is built from TRBV6-5 and TRBJ1-1; 9 positions match TRBD1. J was trimmed by 1 base and V by 5 bases; bases with no gene match: 5. Germline assignment: CDR1 MNHEY and CDR2 SVGAGI. The CDR3 loop spans 15 amino acids. The CDR3 is CASSTGTGKNTEAFF. The CDR3 nucleotides are TGTGCCAGCAGTACTGGGACAGGGAAGAACACTGAAGCTTTCTTT.

This clone has a handful of counts. The V gene is TRBV10-3, the J gene TRBJ2-3; TRBD2 aligns across 8 bases. Germline V gene lookup returns CDR1 ENHRY and CDR2 SYGVKD. CDR3 length equals 13 residues. V gave up 11 bases and J gave up 0 bases; unmatched junction bases: 4. This CDR3 reads CAASSGSTDTQYF. CDR3 DNA sequence: TGTGCCGCCTCTAGCGGGAGCACAGATACGCAGTATTTT.

The chain combines TRBV7-2 with TRBJ2-1; perhaps TRBD2 as D (6 bases). The CDR3 contains 14 residues. V dropped 1 base and J dropped 10 bases, with 14 bases sitting between them. Per germline, CDR1 SGHTA and CDR2 FQGNSA. CDR3 bases: TGTGCCAGCAGCTTAGATGGGTCGGGAGACGAGCAGTTCTTC. Translating it yields CASSLDGSGDEQFF.

In its sample, this clone was seen many times. J is TRBJ2-5 and V is TRBV13, with a possible D match to TRBD1 (6 bases). The J call may be wrong; the DNA end is better matched by TRBJ2-7. CDR1 and CDR2 (germline): PRHDT, FYEKMQ (reference sequence). This CDR3 comprises 15 residues. CDR3 sequence: CASSLEGDTTYEQYF. The DNA for the CDR3 is TGTGCCAGCAGCTTAGAGGGGGACACTACCTACGAGCAGTACTTC.

This rearrangement joins TRBV5-4 to TRBJ2-5; 10 positions match TRBD2. The DNA end lines up better with TRBJ2-7; the J call may be wrong. Germline assignment: CDR1 SGHNT and CDR2 YYREEE (reference sequence). This CDR3 comprises 16 residues. The chain's CDR3 is CASSQEGAGGPNEQYF. CDR3 in DNA: TGTGCCAGCAGCCAAGAAGGAGCGGGAGGGCCGAACGAGCAGTACTTC.

This sequence joins TRBV28 and TRBJ1-3; TRBD1 is a possible D gene (6 bases). The germline CDR1 and CDR2 sequences are MDHEN and SYDVKM. V lost 3 bases and J 3 bases, leaving 18 bases between the germline ends. This CDR3 region has 17 residues. The CDR3 coding sequence is TGTGCCAGCAGTTTGCATACAGGAGGGGGTCTTGGAAACACCATATATTTT. This translates into CASSLHTGGGLGNTIYF.

The rearrangement links TRBV15 to TRBJ1-5; D might be TRBD1 (6 bases). The CDR3 spans 14 residues. Deletions cut 9 bases from V and 6 bases from J, with 18 bases between. Germline V gene lookup returns CDR1 LNHNV and CDR2 YYDKDF (reference sequence). CDR3 amino acids: CATGGRGGGQPQHF. CDR3 bases: TGTGCCACGGGGGGCAGGGGTGGCGGTCAGCCCCAGCATTTT.

V gene TRBV27 combines with J gene TRBJ2-7, with TRBD2 identical over 7 bases. Germline CDR1 MNHEY, CDR2 SMNVEV (reference sequence). J gave up 4 bases and V 6 bases, and 12 bases lay outside the gene matches. The CDR3 consists of 15 residues. DNA of the CDR3: TGTGCCAGCAGCACGAGCGGGAAGGGAAGGTACGAGCAGTACTTC. It codes for CASSTSGKGRYEQYF.

The CDR3 DNA reads TGTGCCAGCAGTTTGGCTAGGGCGGGGAATGAGCAGTTCTTC. Protein sequence: CASSLARAGNEQFF. The chain couples TRBV27 to TRBJ2-1, with D maybe TRBD2 (6 bases). The V end lost 3 bases, the J end lost 7 bases, and 13 bases lay between the germline ends. CDR1 MNHEY and CDR2 SMNVEV come from the germline V gene (reference sequence). The CDR3 sequence is 14 residues long.

V and J are TRBV5-4 and TRBJ2-5; D is perhaps TRBD1 or TRBD2 (5 bases each). From germline, CDR1 is SGHNT and CDR2 YYREEE (reference sequence). The CDR3 runs 14 residues. The germline V and J ends were trimmed by 4 bases and 1 base, with 11 bases remaining between them. The CDR3 sequence is CASSPGTGQETQYF. CDR3 nucleotide sequence: TGTGCCAGCAGCCCAGGGACCGGCCAAGAGACCCAGTACTTC.

The chain combines TRBV2 with TRBJ1-5; D is unclear. The length of the CDR3 is 14 residues. CDR1 and CDR2 (germline): SNHLY, FYNNEI. Trimming stripped 8 bases from V and 2 bases from J, with 13 bases between. This CDR3 reads CASELGDGNQPQHF. In DNA form, the CDR3 reads TGTGCCAGCGAATTGGGTGATGGCAATCAGCCCCAGCATTTT.

The chain is built from TRBV19 and TRBJ2-7; 10 bases fit TRBD2. Germline values: CDR1 LNHDA, CDR2 SQIVND (reference sequence). This CDR3 region has 14 residues. V dropped 5 bases and J dropped 6; count of bases not matched to a gene: 7. CDR3 nucleotides: TGTGCCAGTAGTCGAGCGGGAGGGCGTAGCGAGCAGTACTTC. Translating gives CASSRAGGRSEQYF.

The CDR3 loop reads CASSSKAIRGQGLTEAFF. The CDR3 DNA reads TGTGCCAGCAGCTCCAAAGCGATCCGGGGACAGGGGTTGACTGAAGCTTTCTTT. This chain uses TRBV7-9 with TRBJ1-1, with 10 bases that match TRBD1. V was pared by 4 bases and J by 5 bases, with 16 bases of the junction left unmatched. CDR1 is SEHNR and CDR2 is FQNEAQ in the germline V gene (reference sequence). The CDR3 has 18 amino acids.

This clone showed up just once. The rearrangement uses TRBV18 and TRBJ1-1; maybe TRBD1 (5 bases). V gave up 3 bases and J gave up 1 base, with 6 bases separating them. Germline CDR1 is KGHSH and CDR2 is LQKENI. The CDR3 spans 13 residues. The CDR3 bases are TGTGCCAGCTCACCCAGGGAGAACACTGAAGCTTTCTTT. This gives the protein CASSPRENTEAFF.

This chain links TRBV5-1 with TRBJ2-7, with 11 bases identical to TRBD1. Looked up from germline, CDR1 is SGHRS and CDR2 is YFSETQ. The CDR3 loop spans 16 amino acids. V trimming: 3 bases; J trimming: 4 bases; junction bases outside the gene matches: 9. As DNA, the CDR3 is TGCGCCAGCAGCTCGGGTCGGACAGGGGGCTTTTACGAGCAGTACTTC. It specifies CASSSGRTGGFYEQYF.

This clone has more than one count but fewer than ten. The CDR3 here is CASSQETAVVYEQYF. Written as DNA, the CDR3 is TGCGCCAGCAGCCAAGAGACCGCTGTGGTATACGAGCAGTACTTC. J is TRBJ2-7 and V is TRBV4-1; no clear D gene. With 0 bases removed from V and 4 bases from J, the gap between germline ends came to 13 bases. CDR3 length equals 15 residues. CDR1 is MGHRA, CDR2 YSYEKL, per germline.

This clone came up a few times. The CDR3 spells CASSSGLAKTYEQYF. The CDR3 DNA reads TGTGCCAGCAGTTCGGGACTAGCGAAGACCTACGAGCAGTACTTC. The rearrangement links TRBV7-9 to TRBJ2-7; 10 bases are a match to TRBD2. V lost 6 bases to trimming and J lost 2 bases; unmatched junction nucleotides: 7. CDR1 is SEHNR, CDR2 FQNEAQ, per germline (reference sequence). The CDR3 runs to 15 residues.

This chain links TRBV28 with TRBJ1-5, with D maybe TRBD1 (5 bases). CDR1 and CDR2 (germline): MDHEN, SYDVKM. This CDR3 is 15 amino acids long. Trimming took 5 bases from V and 1 from J, leaving 12 bases between them. The CDR3 loop reads CASSPLAGSNQPQHF. DNA for the CDR3: TGTGCCAGCAGTCCCCTCGCAGGGAGCAATCAGCCCCAGCATTTT.

The chain joins TRBV11-2 to TRBJ2-5; 9 nucleotides align to TRBD2. There are 16 residues in the CDR3. With 3 bases clipped from V and 5 bases from J, the junction kept 10 bases outside the gene matches. Germline V CDR1 and CDR2: SGHAT, FQNNGV. The CDR3 sequence is CASSFLLAGEEETQYF. The CDR3 DNA is TGTGCCAGCAGCTTCCTATTAGCGGGAGAGGAGGAGACCCAGTACTTC.

The V gene is TRBV2, the J gene TRBJ1-5; D may be TRBD1 (5 bases). The CDR3 is made up of 13 amino acids. V was trimmed by 6 bases and J by 6 bases, leaving 12 bases between them. Germline-derived CDR1 and CDR2 are SNHLY and FYNNEI. The CDR3 coding sequence is TGTGCCAGCAGACAGGCAACGAGTCAGCCCCAGCATTTT. This codes for CASRQATSQPQHF.

This clone was seen only a few times. The V gene is TRBV28, the J gene TRBJ2-5; TRBD2 agrees at 9 bases. Near its end, the DNA agrees better with TRBJ2-7, so the J call may be wrong. This CDR3 is built from 15 residues. The germline gives CDR1 MDHEN, CDR2 SYDVKM. The CDR3 here is CASSFLAGVINEQYF. In DNA form, the CDR3 reads TGTGCCAGCAGTTTCTTAGCGGGAGTTATTAACGAGCAGTACTTC.

The rearrangement joins TRBV27 to TRBJ2-1, with D possibly matching TRBD2 (6 bases). The germline CDR1 and CDR2 sequences are MNHEY and SMNVEV (reference sequence). The CDR3 spans 16 residues. V was cut by 2 bases and J by 0 bases, with 11 bases left in between. CDR3 sequence reads: CASSLEHGSSYNEQFF. In DNA form, the CDR3 reads TGTGCCAGCAGTTTAGAGCACGGGAGCTCCTACAATGAGCAGTTCTTC.